The subject of this entry is one T cell receptor beta chain. Its antigen is still unknown. Germline and junction disagree at one end, which may indicate a read error. Germline V CDR1 and CDR2: MNHEY, SVGEGT. The CDR3 loop spans 17 amino acids. RNA was extracted from bulk tissue without any cell sorting. Distant lung tissue was collected more than 3 cm away from the tumor edge. This entry is derived from a study of tumor and adjacent non-tumor tissue in lung cancer. Across the whole study: Patients comprised 12 adenocarcinoma, 2 squamous cell carcinoma and 1 small cell lung cancer.

A modified ARM-PCR protocol with three rounds of nested PCR amplified TCRbeta. One entry per CDR3 protein, called by TCRdb with MiXCR from the multiplex PCR reads. This table holds around 74,000 distinct CDR3 sequences, around 70% found once. Study conclusions and caveats: Normal lung showed higher cumulative top 100 clone frequency than tumor. Tumor TCR diversity, when higher, was linked to shorter survival.

The sequenced sample was distant non-tumor lung tissue. This clonotype was obtained from a woman aged 45-65 years with non-small cell lung cancer. The chain couples TRBV6-2 or TRBV6-3 to TRBJ2-2, with TRBD2 matching over 8 bases. CDR3 in amino acids: CASCSRLASFTGEELFF. CDR3 nucleotide sequence: TGTGCCAGCTGTTCAAGACTAGCGTCGTTCACAGGAGAGGAGTTGTTTTTT.